The sequence of this T cell receptor (beta chain) was determined in a study of T cells expressing NK-cell markers (dated by TCRdb to the early 2020s). As for the study more broadly: Three sorted T-cell subsets (CD3+CD56+NKG2C+, CD3+CD56+NKG2C- and CD3+CD56-NKG2C+) from 7 to 9 donors had their TCR beta-chain repertoires profiled. All eight donors whose samples were sequenced were randomly selected healthy volunteers, three of them men and five women. Among the eight sequenced donors, only one was HCMV-seronegative, while the other seven were HCMV-seropositive. The libraries were sequenced on Illumina HiSeq 2000/2500, MiSeq or NextSeq, producing 2 x 150 bp reads.

The CDR3 numbers 14 residues from cysteine through phenylalanine. No DNA appears here. Points on this clonotype: There is no known antigen for this receptor.

These reads were obtained on an Illumina HiSeq 2000. TCR beta cDNA libraries were made by 5'RACE template switching that added a universal primer site and unique molecular identifiers. Priming for cDNA synthesis came from the TCR beta constant segment, and two successive PCR amplification steps followed. As for the authors' bioinformatics: MIGEC was used to demultiplex reads and group the reads by UMI, and MiTCR was used to assemble and quantify clonotypes. To remove erroneous sequences, TCR cDNA sequences were retained only when supported by two or more reads. The tcR package was used for downstream repertoire analysis, with clonotypes matched between fractions based on CDR3 nucleotide sequence plus V segment. VDJmatch was used to annotate antigen specificity against VDJdb, with one amino acid substitution allowed in CDR3. Through TCRdb reprocessing, the reads give one entry per CDR3 protein sequence; DNA is omitted. None of the V and J calls come from the authors' own analysis; TCRdb made them. The sample table includes 500,000 or so distinct CDR3 sequences. Jointly, the top ten make up approximately 3.6% of the sample.

A commercial ELISA kit detecting HCMV-specific IgG in serum was used to determine HCMV serostatus. Peripheral blood mononuclear cells were isolated from blood by Ficoll density gradient centrifugation. Broader findings and caveats from the paper: In 6 or 7 donors, the dominant CD3+CD56+NKG2C+ clonotypes ranked among the top 10 CD8+ clonotypes, making up roughly 1.0-8% of CD8+ T cells. Whether the expanded NKG2C-expressing T cell clones were specific for HCMV antigens remained unclear. Those dominant clonotypes were again the most abundant among CD3+CD56-NKG2C+ cells in several donors, at 28.3-60.1%.

The origin of this receptor is a man younger than 30 in good health. Donor details come from another sample of the same person, matched by shared clones. The chain couples TRBV12-3 or TRBV12-4 to TRBJ2-1; TCRdb reports TRBD1, a call that lacks DNA to check it against. The specimen was blood T cells: a sorted CD56 or NKG2C T cell subset, CD4+ or CD8+ T cells, or bulk PBMC T cells (not recorded which). Here the CDR3 is given as CASSADRTYNEQFF.